A single count supports the clone carrying this T cell receptor (beta chain). What it binds is not known. V dropped 7 bases and J dropped 3 bases, with 19 bases sitting between them. Per germline, CDR1 SGHDT and CDR2 YYEEEE. The CDR3 sequence is 15 residues long. The donor population consisted of healthy HIV-negative adults with no recent acute infections or vaccinations. This entry comes from a study of shared clonotypes between healthy human individuals. Study-wide findings and caveats: Across subsets, estimated richness was generally greater for naive than for memory populations.

Here immunoSEQ multiplex PCR was the method, and the copy in TCRdb shows in-frame clones only, minus some. The sample has around 1.1 million clones, 75% to 80% seen once. Material: memory CD4+ T cells from PBMCs. The subset denotes: CD45RA-negative fraction. This chain links TRBV5-6 with TRBJ1-2; D gene ambiguous. The TCR sequence derives from a man between 18 and 29 years old in good health. Some clones in this sample may be carry-over from other donors' samples. The CDR3 coding sequence is TGTGCCAGCGGCCAAAGATTCACCGGGGACTATGGCTACACCTTC. Translated: CASGQRFTGDYGYTF. The variable domain in full, with the rest retrieved from reference TRBV5-6 and TRBJ1-2, is DAGVTQSPTHLIKTRGQQVTLRCSPKSGHDTVSWYQQALGQGPQFIFQYYEEEERQRGNFPDRFSGHQFPNYSSELNVNALLLGDSALYLCASGQRFTGDYGYTFGSGTRLTVV.